The 10 T cell receptor beta chains presented below share a single source sample, sequenced in a study of blood T cells in healthy people across ages. Next came a second PCR, run for about 6 to 12 cycles, which used a sample-barcoded 5' primer along with a J-beta primer mix. TCRdb passed the 5' RACE reads through MiXCR, listing each CDR3 protein once. The profile shows about 570,000 distinct CDR3 sequences, about 25% of them singletons. Material: blood. Source of these receptors: a woman in her seventies in good health.

The rearrangement joins TRBV5-1 to TRBJ2-7; 11 nucleotides line up with TRBD1. Germline values: CDR1 SGHRS, CDR2 YFSETQ. V shed 5 bases, J shed 5 bases, and the junction held 9 bases outside the gene matches. CDR3 length: 15 amino acids. This CDR3 is CASRVRDRGANEQYF. CDR3 sequence (DNA): TGCGCCAGCAGAGTCCGGGACAGGGGGGCAAACGAGCAGTACTTC.

The V call is TRBV7-9, the J call TRBJ1-1; D not certain. V lost 4 bases to trimming and J lost 3 bases, with 12 bases between them. Germline assignment: CDR1 SEHNR and CDR2 FQNEAQ (reference sequence). The CDR3 has 14 amino acids. The CDR3 bases are TGTGCCAGCAGCTCACATACGACCTACACTGAAGCTTTCTTT. Protein sequence: CASSSHTTYTEAFF.

The J gene is TRBJ2-5, the V gene TRBV6-2 or TRBV6-3, with TRBD2 matching over 12 bases. This CDR3 contains 19 residues. After removal of 6 bases from V and 4 bases from J, the junction contained 18 bases not matched to a gene. Germline loops: CDR1 MNHEY, CDR2 SVGEGT. CDR3 nucleotide sequence: TGTGCCAGCAGCCACCCCCGGCTAGCGGGGGGGTATTTGAGAGAGACCCAGTACTTC. It codes for CASSHPRLAGGYLRETQYF.

The chain joins TRBV20-1 to TRBJ2-1; 9 bases are a match to TRBD2. Germline V gives CDR1 DFQATT, CDR2 SNEGSKA (reference sequence). The CDR3 is 16 amino acids. V gave up 0 bases and J gave up 5 bases; unmatched junction bases: 8. CDR3 loop: CSARDPGGGANNEQFF. Written as DNA, the CDR3 is TGCAGTGCTAGAGATCCCGGCGGGGGGGCAAACAATGAGCAGTTCTTC.

This clonotype was counted at least ten times. The V gene is TRBV2, the J gene TRBJ2-6; possible D gene TRBD1, 7 bases. The CDR3 is made up of 17 amino acids. Trimming pared 6 bases from V and 2 bases from J, leaving 17 bases between. Germline loops: CDR1 SNHLY, CDR2 FYNNEI. This CDR3 is CASSPQGTAAGANVLTF. CDR3 nucleotides: TGTGCCAGCAGCCCACAGGGGACTGCCGCTGGGGCCAACGTCCTGACTTTC.

This clonotype was counted between two and nine times. V gene TRBV11-3 combines with J gene TRBJ2-7; D unclear. Per germline, CDR1 SGHNT and CDR2 YENEEA. The CDR3 extends over 12 amino acids. The ends were cut back, 7 bases at V and 5 bases at J, with 12 bases in the middle. The DNA of the CDR3 is TGTGCCAGCACCCAACACCCCCACGAGCAGTACTTC. Translation gives CASTQHPHEQYF.

Only a few counts were recorded for this clonotype. The chain uses TRBV7-9 and TRBJ2-5; D gene unclear. The DNA matches TRBJ2-1 better at its end, which makes the J call doubtful. Germline V gene sequence: CDR1 SEHNR, CDR2 FQNEAQ (reference sequence). The CDR3 has 12 amino acids. The CDR3 nucleotides are TGTGCCAGCAGCTTTAGTTGGGTTGAGCAGTTCTTC. Its protein is CASSFSWVEQFF.

The chain carries TRBV5-1 and TRBJ2-3, with TRBD1 identical over 7 bases. Trimming removed 0 bases from V and 4 bases from J; junction bases left unmatched: 5. There are 15 residues in the CDR3. Germline-derived CDR1 and CDR2 are SGHRS and YFSETQ. CDR3 nucleotide sequence: TGCGCCAGCAGCTTGGACAGGGGAAATTCAGATACGCAGTATTTT. This sequence encodes CASSLDRGNSDTQYF. Full variable domain (remainder filled in from reference TRBV5-1 and TRBJ2-3): KAGVTQTPRYLIKTRGQQVTLSCSPISGHRSVSWYQQTPGQGLQFLFEYFSETQRNKGNFPGRFSGRQFSNSRSEMNVSTLELGDSALYLCASSLDRGNSDTQYFGPGTRLTVL.

This clonotype was found a few times. The chain is built from TRBV2 and TRBJ2-7, with TRBD1 identical over 9 bases. This CDR3 comprises 15 residues. Per germline, CDR1 SNHLY and CDR2 FYNNEI. J lost 6 bases, V lost 5 bases, and 11 bases had no gene match. CDR3 sequence (DNA): TGTGCCAGCAGTTCGGACAGGGGAAAAGGTCGCGAGCAGTACTTC. It specifies CASSSDRGKGREQYF.

The rearrangement joins TRBV5-1 to TRBJ2-7; 9 bases are shared with TRBD1. This CDR3 has 15 amino acids. Germline CDR1 and CDR2: SGHRS and YFSETQ. V shed 0 bases and J 5 bases; nucleotides not matched to a gene: 6. CDR3 sequence (DNA): TGCGCCAGCAGCTTGGAGTGGGGGGACAGGGACGAGCAGTACTTC. Its protein is CASSLEWGDRDEQYF. Complete variable domain (other parts from reference TRBV5-1 and TRBJ2-7): KAGVTQTPRYLIKTRGQQVTLSCSPISGHRSVSWYQQTPGQGLQFLFEYFSETQRNKGNFPGRFSGRQFSNSRSEMNVSTLELGDSALYLCASSLEWGDRDEQYFGPGTRLTVT.